This T cell receptor beta chain was recorded in a study of a mutant IDH1 vaccine in newly diagnosed glioma (dated by TCRdb to the early 2020s). For the study in its entirety: Patients were given eight vaccinations, in weeks 1, 3, 5, 7, 11, 15, 19 and 23, which matched visits V03 through V10. In the chemotherapy-containing groups, vaccination started alongside temozolomide cycles, whereas in patients who had radiotherapy alone it started 4-6 weeks after radiotherapy. The approximately 32 treated patients were 62.5% male and around 40% female, with a mean age of around 40 years. Before enrollment, patients had received standard therapy of radiotherapy alone, temozolomide alone, or radiochemotherapy with temozolomide; most received the combination. Peripheral blood was collected at six visits: V03 (baseline), V05, V07, V10, V12 and V13. Longitudinal TCRB deep sequencing was performed for roughly 24 treated patients wherever samples were available for exploratory analyses.

To prepare the library, the immunoSEQ multiplex PCR assay was applied. Following the manufacturer's protocol, the hsTCRB Kit was used to amplify rearranged TCR beta chain sequences. An Illumina MiSeq was used to sequence the TCRB libraries. The study's own analysis went as follows. The proprietary platform of the kit vendor was used for demultiplexing, trimming and gene mapping. The clones in this table, taken by TCRdb from immuneACCESS, are in-frame only. Not every clone is retained; where verified, under half of the shortfall comes from an unresolved V gene, and the cause of the rest is unknown. The V and J calls and clone size are taken from that table; D and trimming were inferred from the DNA. Here the sample has 20,000 to 25,000 clones; 89% occur a single time. The ten most abundant clones make up approximately 5.1% of the sample. General study outcomes and caveats: According to the authors, sample limitations meant that analyses of patient blood samples could not be reproduced. Pseudoprogression appeared unrelated to alterations in the top peripheral T cell clonotypes detected by TCRB sequencing. Immune responses induced by the vaccine were seen in roughly 92% of patients across multiple MHC alleles. Availability determined which PBMC samples were chosen for TCRB deep sequencing.

The CDR3 starts with the cysteine, ends with the phenylalanine, and has 17 residues. Only CDR3 DNA remains: 51 bases, in frame from the first base. Cut back by 0 bases and 4 bases, the V and J ends lie 16 bases apart. Taken from the germline V gene, the CDR1 and CDR2 loops are SNHLY and FYNNEI. Remarks on this clone: This clone's antigen is unknown. Base qualities are missing; no much larger clone stands one base away.

This specimen's time point label, per the study, means: week 11, during vaccination. Each vaccine dose was 300 ug of a 20-mer mutant IDH1 peptide in Montanide, given subcutaneously with topical imiquimod. All donors had newly diagnosed IDH1-mutant astrocytomas of WHO grade 3 or 4 that showed loss of nuclear ATRX. The samples were drawn from NOA16, a multicentre, single-arm, open-label phase I trial in Germany that tested a mutant IDH1 peptide vaccine in humans for the first time. Genomic DNA for TCRB sequencing was extracted from EDTA blood using the DNeasy Blood and Tissue Kit. The TCR comes from a woman in her 40s with glioma. The chain employs TRBV2 and TRBJ2-1; too little of a D gene remains to name it. Here the sequenced sample was PBMCs, taken from a glioma patient whose treatment included an IDH1 peptide vaccine. The CDR3 corresponds to CASSEAGRSPFYNEQFF. The DNA sequence is as follows: TGTGCCAGCAGTGAAGCGGGCAGGAGCCCCTTTTACAATGAGCAGTTCTTC.